The clone carrying this T cell receptor (beta chain) was recorded only once. The sample originates from a study of technical replicates of blood from a handful of donors. The CDR3 extends over 16 amino acids. The V segment lost 6 bases and the J segment 9 bases; nucleotides outside the gene matches: 13. Germline lookup yields CDR1 SGHAT and CDR2 FQNNGV. Libraries were prepared by immunoSEQ multiplex PCR; TCRdb keeps only in-frame clonotypes and omits some of them. Here the sample spans approximately 95,000 clones, 85% to 95% being singletons. What was sequenced was T cells isolated from PBMCs. The chain is built from TRBV11-2 and TRBJ2-1, with 11 bases that match TRBD2. The TCR sequence derives from a human donor in good health. The CDR3 reads CASSFVAGGRGGEQFF. Here the CDR3 DNA reads TGTGCCAGCAGTTTTGTAGCGGGAGGGAGAGGCGGTGAGCAGTTCTTC. Filled out from reference TRBV11-2 and TRBJ2-1, the complete variable domain reads EAGVAQSPRYKIIEKRQSVAFWCNPISGHATLYWYQQILGQGPKLLIQFQNNGVVDDSQLPKDRFSAERLKGVDSTLKIQPAKLEDSAVYLCASSFVAGGRGGEQFFGPGTRLTVL.